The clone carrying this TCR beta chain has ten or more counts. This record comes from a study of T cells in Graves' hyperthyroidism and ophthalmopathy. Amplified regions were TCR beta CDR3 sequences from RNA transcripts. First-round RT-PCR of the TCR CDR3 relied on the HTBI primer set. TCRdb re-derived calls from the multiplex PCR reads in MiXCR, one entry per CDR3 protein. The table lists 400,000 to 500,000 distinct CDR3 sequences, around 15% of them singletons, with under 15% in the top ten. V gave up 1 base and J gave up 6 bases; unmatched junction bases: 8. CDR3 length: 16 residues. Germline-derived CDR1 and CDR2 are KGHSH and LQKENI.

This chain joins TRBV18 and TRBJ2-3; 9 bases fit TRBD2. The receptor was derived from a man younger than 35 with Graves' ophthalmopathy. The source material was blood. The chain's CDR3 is CASSPRAGGNPDTQYF. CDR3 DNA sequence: TGTGCCAGCTCACCACGAGCGGGGGGTAACCCTGATACGCAGTATTTT.